This T cell receptor beta chain was documented in a study of blood T cells in healthy people across ages. Broader study findings: Naive T cell percentage showed a strong correlation with the diversity of TCR beta.

Then a second PCR, running about 7 to 11 cycles, was carried out with a sample-barcoded 5' primer and a J-beta primer mix. TCRdb re-called the 5' RACE reads through MiXCR, storing one row per CDR3 protein. Of about 680,000 distinct CDR3 sequences in the sample, more than 40% were seen once. As to this clonotype: Its target is unknown.

Germline CDR1 and CDR2: MDHEN and SYDVKM. CDR3 length: 15 amino acids. Trimming shortened V by 3 bases and J by 5 bases, and 15 bases separated the two germline ends. Sequencing was performed on blood. This receptor was taken from a woman aged 55-69 years in good health. J is TRBJ2-3 and V is TRBV28; a weak D match, TRBD1 (6 bases). CDR3 bases: TGTGCCAGCAGTTTCAGGGGCAGGTCCGGAGATACGCAGTATTTT. This encodes CASSFRGRSGDTQYF.